Ten or more counts support the clone carrying this T cell receptor (beta chain). As yet, its antigen is unknown. TCRdb reprocessed the reads with MiXCR, giving one entry per CDR3 protein. The sample has about 460,000 distinct CDR3 sequences, around 10% seen once. This sample was taken from a study of T cell repertoires in cytomegalovirus infection. On the study more broadly: Carrying CMV and the relevant HLA type showed in public TCR beta signatures. Findings of the study overall: Identification of carriers of CMV plus the relevant HLA was achieved through cumulative public TCR beta family frequency. Dominating the ex vivo response were TCR beta clonotypes that were CMV-specific and HLA-C-restricted.

Source material: PBMCs. This TCR was sampled from a human donor in good health (CMV status not recorded). Some clones in this sample may be carry-over from other donors' samples.

The chain's CDR3 is CASSLRTSDDTQYF. CDR3 in DNA: TGTGCCAGCAGCTTGCGCACCTCCGACGATACGCAGTATTTT. The chain joins TRBV5-5 to TRBJ2-3, with no clear D. The V gene lost 1 base and the J gene lost 6 bases, with 12 bases spanning the gap. The CDR3 contains 14 residues. In germline, CDR1 is SGHKS, CDR2 YYEKEE (reference sequence).